This TCR beta chain derives from a study of glioma-infiltrating T cells. TCR alpha and beta CDR3 regions were amplified from RNA using iRepertoire nested multiplex PCR. Tissue mRNA or PBMC total RNA, about 85-400 ng, went into one-step reverse transcription and amplification. TCRdb passed the multiplex PCR reads through MiXCR, listing each CDR3 protein once. Here the sample spans about 210,000 distinct CDR3 sequences, about 31% being singletons. The CDR3 sequence is 14 residues long. Germline loops: CDR1 MNHNS, CDR2 SASEGT. With 6 bases clipped from V and 2 bases from J, the junction kept 5 bases outside the gene matches. Many counts were recorded for this clonotype.

This TCR came from a human donor with low-grade glioma or glioblastoma, undergoing nonglioma brain surgery, or in good health (not recorded which). The J gene is TRBJ2-7, the V gene TRBV6-1; 9 positions agree with TRBD1. The sample taken for sequencing was glioma tissue, nonneoplastic brain tissue, or PBMCs (not recorded which). The CDR3 region has the DNA TGTGCCAGCAGACAGGGGGCGCTCCCCTACGAGCAGTACTTC. Translation: CASRQGALPYEQYF.